A selection of T cell receptor beta chains follows, all from one sample in a study of blood T cell repertoires in COVID-19. Produced via immunoSEQ multiplex PCR; TCRdb's table is partial and in-frame only. The sample records about 490,000 clones, 70% to 90% being singletons. The sample was peripheral blood. The source is a human donor in a cohort sampled during active COVID-19. Each CDR3 is given with its conserved first and last residue. The D gene is left open where the match is weak. Some rows have no size entry. The others give once, few or many, or a class for an expanded clone.

clone size: NA
D gene: TRBD1
V gene: TRBV18
J gene: TRBJ1-2
CDR3 length: 14
CDR3 DNA: TGTGCCAGCTCGCCGGGACAGGGAAACTATGGCTACACCTTC
CDR3 protein: CASSPGQGNYGYTF

clone size: NA
D gene: NA
V gene: TRBV19
J gene: TRBJ1-1
CDR3 length: 12
CDR3 DNA: TGTGCCACCTATGGACAGTACACTGAAGCTTTCTTT
CDR3 protein: CATYGQYTEAFF

clone size: few
D gene: NA
V gene: TRBV2
J gene: TRBJ2-1
CDR3 length: 17
CDR3 DNA: TGTGCCAGCAGTCCCTATAGCATCTCGAACTCCTACAATGAGCAGTTCTTC
CDR3 protein: CASSPYSISNSYNEQFF

clone size: few
D gene: TRBD1
V gene: TRBV7-8
J gene: TRBJ1-2
CDR3 length: 15
CDR3 DNA: TGTGCCAGCAGCGCCCCGGGACAGGCGTATTATGGCTACACCTTC
CDR3 protein: CASSAPGQAYYGYTF

clone size: NA
D gene: NA
V gene: TRBV9
J gene: TRBJ2-1
CDR3 length: 14
CDR3 DNA: TGTGCCAGCAGCGTAGCTCCGGGATACAATGAGCAGTTCTTC
CDR3 protein: CASSVAPGYNEQFF

clone size: NA
D gene: NA
V gene: TRBV7-9
J gene: TRBJ2-3
CDR3 length: 15
CDR3 DNA: TGTGCCAGCAGCTTATGGCGGGACTTCACAGATACGCAGTATTTT
CDR3 protein: CASSLWRDFTDTQYF

clone size: NA
D gene: TRBD2
V gene: TRBV29-1
J gene: TRBJ2-3
CDR3 length: 15
CDR3 DNA: TGCAGCGTTGAAGGGACTAGCGGATACACAGATACGCAGTATTTT
CDR3 protein: CSVEGTSGYTDTQYF

clone size: NA
D gene: NA
V gene: TRBV25-1
J gene: TRBJ2-1
CDR3 length: 15
CDR3 DNA: TGTGCCAGCAGTGAAAGTGGCAGGTTCTACAATGAGCAGTTCTTC
CDR3 protein: CASSESGRFYNEQFF

clone size: NA
D gene: NA
V gene: TRBV6-2/TRBV6-3
J gene: TRBJ1-2
CDR3 length: 15
CDR3 DNA: TGTGCCAGCAGTTACGCCGACAGGCTTATCACTGGCTACACCTTC
CDR3 protein: CASSYADRLITGYTF

clone size: NA
D gene: TRBD1
V gene: TRBV19
J gene: TRBJ2-2
CDR3 length: 17
CDR3 DNA: TGTGCCAGTAGTCGGGCAGGGGGACGTCGCGTCACCGGGGAGCTGTTTTTT
CDR3 protein: CASSRAGGRRVTGELFF

clone size: once
D gene: TRBD1
V gene: TRBV7-2
J gene: TRBJ2-2
CDR3 length: 15
CDR3 DNA: TGTGCCAGCAGCTTAAGGGGACAGGGGGCCGGGGAGCTGTTTTTT
CDR3 protein: CASSLRGQGAGELFF

clone size: NA
D gene: TRBD2
V gene: TRBV3-1/TRBV3-2
J gene: TRBJ2-5
CDR3 length: 17
CDR3 DNA: TGTGCCAGCAGCCAAGAGGGTACCGGGAGGGCCCGGGAGACCCAGTACTTC
CDR3 protein: CASSQEGTGRARETQYF

clone size: few
D gene: TRBD2
V gene: TRBV7-2
J gene: TRBJ2-5
CDR3 length: 16
CDR3 DNA: TGTGCCAGCAGCCCCTCCACTAGCGGGGGTCAAGAGACCCAGTACTTC
CDR3 protein: CASSPSTSGGQETQYF

clone size: NA
D gene: TRBD1
V gene: TRBV2
J gene: TRBJ1-5
CDR3 length: 14
CDR3 DNA: TGTGCCAGCAGCGGGACAGGGGGAAATCAGCCCCAGCATTTT
CDR3 protein: CASSGTGGNQPQHF

clone size: NA
D gene: TRBD1
V gene: TRBV4-2
J gene: TRBJ1-4
CDR3 length: 15
CDR3 DNA: TGTGCCAGCAGCGGACCCGGGACAGTCTCTGAAAAACTGTTTTTT
CDR3 protein: CASSGPGTVSEKLFF

clone size: NA
D gene: TRBD2
V gene: TRBV9
J gene: TRBJ2-3
CDR3 length: 14
CDR3 DNA: TGTGCCAGCAATAGCGGGCCGAGCACAGATACGCAGTATTTT
CDR3 protein: CASNSGPSTDTQYF

clone size: once
D gene: NA
V gene: TRBV30
J gene: TRBJ1-1
CDR3 length: 17
CDR3 DNA: TGTGCCTGGAGTGTAAAGTTGGCGTGGGCAGGGAACACTGAAGCTTTCTTT
CDR3 protein: CAWSVKLAWAGNTEAFF

clone size: NA
D gene: TRBD1
V gene: TRBV30
J gene: TRBJ1-2
CDR3 length: 14
CDR3 DNA: TGTGCCTGGAGTGCCCTGGACAGGCTGTCTGGCTACACCTTC
CDR3 protein: CAWSALDRLSGYTF

clone size: NA
D gene: TRBD2
V gene: TRBV4-2
J gene: TRBJ2-7
CDR3 length: 17
CDR3 DNA: TGTGCCAGCAGCCAAGAAGGGGCGCGGGAGGGCCTCTACGAGCAGTACTTC
CDR3 protein: CASSQEGAREGLYEQYF

clone size: NA
D gene: TRBD1
V gene: TRBV14
J gene: TRBJ1-1
CDR3 length: 16
CDR3 DNA: TGTGCCAGCAGCCCTTACTCGACAGGGGAGGGCACTGAAGCTTTCTTT
CDR3 protein: CASSPYSTGEGTEAFF

clone size: NA
D gene: TRBD1
V gene: TRBV24-1
J gene: TRBJ2-2
CDR3 length: 16
CDR3 DNA: TGTGCCACCAGTGATACCAGGGGGCTAAACACCGGGGAGCTGTTTTTT
CDR3 protein: CATSDTRGLNTGELFF

clone size: NA
D gene: NA
V gene: TRBV28
J gene: TRBJ1-1
CDR3 length: 14
CDR3 DNA: TGTGCCAGCAGTTTATTAACGCGCAACACTGAAGCTTTCTTT
CDR3 protein: CASSLLTRNTEAFF

clone size: NA
D gene: NA
V gene: TRBV5-4
J gene: TRBJ1-5
CDR3 length: 14
CDR3 DNA: TGTGCCAGCAGCGTACAGGGTAGTTATCAGCCCCAGCATTTT
CDR3 protein: CASSVQGSYQPQHF

clone size: NA
D gene: NA
V gene: TRBV29-1
J gene: TRBJ2-5
CDR3 length: 12
CDR3 DNA: TGCAGCGTCCAGGTAGTCGAAGAGACCCAGTACTTC
CDR3 protein: CSVQVVEETQYF

clone size: NA
D gene: NA
V gene: TRBV9
J gene: TRBJ2-7
CDR3 length: 14
CDR3 DNA: TGTGCCAGCAGCGTAGTATCGGAGACCTACGAGCAGTACTTC
CDR3 protein: CASSVVSETYEQYF

clone size: NA
D gene: NA
V gene: TRBV2
J gene: TRBJ2-3
CDR3 length: 14
CDR3 DNA: TGTGCCAGCAGTGTGGGCAGCAGCACAGATACGCAGTATTTT
CDR3 protein: CASSVGSSTDTQYF

clone size: NA
D gene: NA
V gene: TRBV28
J gene: TRBJ2-5
CDR3 length: 15
CDR3 DNA: TGTGCCAGCAGTACCCCCGGCGGTCCCCGAGAGACCCAGTACTTC
CDR3 protein: CASSTPGGPRETQYF

clone size: few
D gene: TRBD1
V gene: TRBV28
J gene: TRBJ2-6
CDR3 length: 17
CDR3 DNA: TGTGCCAGCACCTTTCTGGGGACAGGGCGAGGGGCCAACGTCCTGACTTTC
CDR3 protein: CASTFLGTGRGANVLTF

clone size: NA
D gene: NA
V gene: TRBV29-1
J gene: TRBJ1-2
CDR3 length: 13
CDR3 DNA: TGCAGCGTTTCCCAAACCGGGACATATGGCTACACCTTC
CDR3 protein: CSVSQTGTYGYTF

clone size: NA
D gene: NA
V gene: TRBV4-3
J gene: TRBJ2-1
CDR3 length: 15
CDR3 DNA: TGCGCCAGCAGCCAAGGTCACACAGGGCTCAATGAGCAGTTCTTC
CDR3 protein: CASSQGHTGLNEQFF

clone size: NA
D gene: NA
V gene: TRBV2
J gene: TRBJ2-7
CDR3 length: 13
CDR3 DNA: TGTGCCAGCAGTGGGATACTAGACTACGAGCAGTACTTC
CDR3 protein: CASSGILDYEQYF

clone size: NA
D gene: TRBD2
V gene: TRBV11-1
J gene: TRBJ2-3
CDR3 length: 15
CDR3 DNA: TGTGCCAGCAGCTTGGGTAGCGGGAAACCCGATACGCAGTATTTT
CDR3 protein: CASSLGSGKPDTQYF

clone size: NA
D gene: TRBD1
V gene: TRBV5-1
J gene: TRBJ1-2
CDR3 length: 15
CDR3 DNA: TGCGCCAGCAGCTTGGGGACAGGGGGTGCCTATGGCTACACCTTC
CDR3 protein: CASSLGTGGAYGYTF

clone size: NA
D gene: TRBD1
V gene: TRBV5-4
J gene: TRBJ2-3
CDR3 length: 12
CDR3 DNA: TGTGCCAGCGGACAGGGGATGGATACGCAGTATTTT
CDR3 protein: CASGQGMDTQYF

clone size: NA
D gene: TRBD2
V gene: TRBV5-1
J gene: TRBJ2-7
CDR3 length: 14
CDR3 DNA: TGCGCCAGCAGCAAGGGACTAGCGGGATACGAGCAGTACTTC
CDR3 protein: CASSKGLAGYEQYF

clone size: NA
D gene: TRBD1
V gene: TRBV3-1/TRBV3-2
J gene: TRBJ1-2
CDR3 length: 17
CDR3 DNA: TGTGCCAGCAGCCCACGGGGGGCAGGGGGCGATAACTATGGCTACACCTTC
CDR3 protein: CASSPRGAGGDNYGYTF

clone size: NA
D gene: NA
V gene: TRBV10-3
J gene: TRBJ2-2
CDR3 length: 14
CDR3 DNA: TGTGCCATCAGGGGGAGTGGTAACACCGGGGAGCTGTTTTTT
CDR3 protein: CAIRGSGNTGELFF

clone size: once
D gene: NA
V gene: TRBV28
J gene: TRBJ1-1
CDR3 length: 12
CDR3 DNA: TGTGCCAGCAGACCCTACAGGACTGAAGCTTTCTTT
CDR3 protein: CASRPYRTEAFF

clone size: NA
D gene: NA
V gene: TRBV5-1
J gene: TRBJ2-7
CDR3 length: 13
CDR3 DNA: TGCGCCAGCAGCAGGGGACTGTCCTACGAGCAGTACTTC
CDR3 protein: CASSRGLSYEQYF

clone size: NA
D gene: NA
V gene: TRBV19
J gene: TRBJ1-1
CDR3 length: 13
CDR3 DNA: TGTGCCAGTAGTAGCGAAACAGGGCTAGAAGCTTTCTTT
CDR3 protein: CASSSETGLEAFF

clone size: NA
D gene: NA
V gene: TRBV28
J gene: TRBJ1-1
CDR3 length: 14
CDR3 DNA: TGTGCCAGCAGTTTACTGACAGGGAACACTGAAGCTTTCTTT
CDR3 protein: CASSLLTGNTEAFF

clone size: NA
D gene: NA
V gene: TRBV6-6
J gene: TRBJ1-2
CDR3 length: 14
CDR3 DNA: TGTGCCAGCAGTTACTCGGACAGCTACTATGGCTACACCTTC
CDR3 protein: CASSYSDSYYGYTF

clone size: NA
D gene: TRBD1
V gene: TRBV5-1
J gene: TRBJ2-1
CDR3 length: 17
CDR3 DNA: TGCGCCAGCAGCTTAAAAGTTGGGACAGGGGACGACAATGAGCAGTTCTTC
CDR3 protein: CASSLKVGTGDDNEQFF

clone size: NA
D gene: NA
V gene: TRBV7-8
J gene: TRBJ2-1
CDR3 length: 16
CDR3 DNA: TGTGCCAGCAGCTTATCCAGGGGGGATCCTTACAATGAGCAGTTCTTC
CDR3 protein: CASSLSRGDPYNEQFF

clone size: NA
D gene: TRBD2
V gene: TRBV5-1
J gene: TRBJ2-3
CDR3 length: 16
CDR3 DNA: TGCGCCAGCAGAATGACTAGCGGGGTTTACACAGATACGCAGTATTTT
CDR3 protein: CASRMTSGVYTDTQYF